This section outlines one T cell receptor (beta chain) sequence together with its context. This record belongs to a study of blood T cell repertoires in COVID-19. Study-level background: COVID-19 samples from acute and convalescent phases originated in the United States, Italy and Spain. The analysed material was cDNA or gDNA that came from T cells, B-cell-depleted T cells, or PBMCs.

Germline CDR1 SGHRS, CDR2 YFSETQ. The length of the CDR3 is 13 residues. V lost 4 bases and J 5 bases, leaving 9 bases between the germline ends. Original analysis: Amplification from reference gene primers served as the basis for estimated nucleated cell counts. Only in-frame clones appear in the TCRdb table, and some are missing; sequencing was by immunoSEQ multiplex PCR. Clone size and V and J calls were adopted from that table, with D and trimming inferred from the DNA. This sample has a few hundred thousand clones, with just under 90% found just once. The receptor's source is a woman aged 35 to 49 with acute or convalescent COVID-19. The gene calls are TRBV5-1 and TRBJ2-2; TRBD1 might be the D (6 bases). The sequenced sample consisted of peripheral blood. The CDR3 nucleotides read TGCGCCAGCAGCCCAGGACAGACCGGGGAGCTGTTTTTT. It translates to CASSPGQTGELFF.